This TCR beta chain was sequenced for a study of cytomegalovirus exposure and HLA in healthy donors. CDR1 and CDR2 from the germline V gene are SGHTA and FQGTGA. Trimming removed 5 bases at V and 0 bases at J, with 9 bases between. The CDR3 length is 14 residues. The assay was immunoSEQ multiplex PCR, and TCRdb's table has in-frame clones only and misses some. The data hold 150,000 to 180,000 clones, with less than 90% observed a single time. The clonotype originates from a man between 18 and 35 years old in good health and CMV-seropositive. Sequenced sample: PBMCs. The rearrangement links TRBV7-3 to TRBJ2-3, with D possibly being TRBD2 (6 bases). Here the CDR3 DNA reads TGTGCCAGCAGCCCCGGGACTAGCACAGATACGCAGTATTTT. It encodes CASSPGTSTDTQYF.